Listed below are T cell receptor beta chains from one sample, sequenced in a study of cytomegalovirus exposure and HLA in healthy donors. The repertoire was sequenced with immunoSEQ multiplex PCR; TCRdb's copy has only in-frame clones and lacks some. This table has 150,000 to 200,000 clones, around 78% appearing once. What was sequenced was PBMCs. The receptors originated from a woman in her thirties or forties in good health and CMV-seronegative. CDR3s include the opening cysteine and the closing phenylalanine or tryptophan. Each record gives: clone size, V gene, D gene, J gene, CDR3 protein, CDR3 DNA. The D gene is left open where the match is weak. Rows give clone size only sometimes, using once, few, many, or a class for an expanded clone.

>-|TRBV19|-|TRBJ2-5
CASSPTSTETQYF
TGTGCCAGTAGCCCCACTAGTACGGAGACCCAGTACTTC
>few|TRBV7-8|TRBD1|TRBJ1-1
CASGGRGPTEAFF
TGTGCCAGCGGAGGTAGGGGGCCGACTGAAGCTTTCTTT
>-|TRBV30|TRBD2|TRBJ2-3
CAWSTHSGGTDTQYF
TGTGCCTGGAGTACCCATAGCGGGGGCACAGATACGCAGTATTTT
>-|TRBV10-3|-|TRBJ1-1
CATRRGTEAFF
TGTGCCACCCGCCGGGGCACTGAAGCTTTCTTT
>-|TRBV6-5|TRBD1|TRBJ2-1
CASSYAGQGRNEQFF
TGTGCCAGCAGTTACGCAGGACAGGGTCGCAATGAGCAGTTCTTC
>-|TRBV30|TRBD1|TRBJ1-5
CAWSVQGAINQPQHF
TGTGCCTGGAGTGTACAGGGGGCGATCAATCAGCCCCAGCATTTT
>few|TRBV2|TRBD1|TRBJ1-1
CASSIWDRGLEAFF
TGTGCCAGCAGTATATGGGACAGGGGGCTGGAAGCTTTCTTT
>few|TRBV6-1|TRBD1|TRBJ1-2
CASSAKQGISYGYTF
TGTGCCAGCAGTGCTAAACAGGGGATCAGCTATGGCTACACCTTC
>once|TRBV5-3|TRBD2|TRBJ2-7
CARSRLASGSYYEQYF
TGTGCCAGAAGCCGCTTAGCTAGCGGGAGTTACTACGAGCAGTACTTC
>-|TRBV27|-|TRBJ1-1
CASPGTGNTEAFF
TGTGCCTCACCGGGCACAGGGAACACTGAAGCTTTCTTT
>-|TRBV30|TRBD1|TRBJ1-3
CAWQPPDRGRNTIYF
TGTGCCTGGCAACCACCCGACAGGGGGCGAAACACCATATATTTT
>-|TRBV19|TRBD2|TRBJ2-1
CASSIMVASGSNEQFF
TGTGCCAGTAGTATCATGGTGGCTAGCGGCTCCAATGAGCAGTTCTTC
>-|TRBV7-9|TRBD1|TRBJ2-5
CASSWTGSGPETQYF
TGTGCCAGCAGCTGGACAGGGAGCGGTCCAGAGACCCAGTACTTC
>-|TRBV5-4|-|TRBJ1-2
CASFSWTAKDNYGYTF
TGTGCCAGTTTCAGTTGGACTGCGAAAGACAACTATGGCTACACCTTC
>few|TRBV19|TRBD1|TRBJ1-1
CATTYPGGANTEAFF
TGTGCCACCACATACCCAGGGGGAGCGAACACTGAAGCTTTCTTT
>-|TRBV6-1|-|TRBJ2-1
CASSELSGPYNEQFF
TGTGCCAGCAGTGAACTCAGCGGACCCTACAATGAGCAGTTCTTC
>-|TRBV6-5|TRBD2|TRBJ2-7
CASGLAGVRGEQYF
TGTGCCAGCGGGTTAGCGGGAGTCCGGGGGGAGCAGTACTTC
>-|TRBV6-1|-|TRBJ2-3
CASSELDSTQYF
TGTGCCAGCAGTGAACTGGACTCCACGCAGTATTTT
>few|TRBV5-1|TRBD2|TRBJ2-5
CASSRGLAGGETQYF
TGCGCCAGCAGCCGGGGACTAGCGGGAGGAGAGACCCAGTACTTC
>-|TRBV27|TRBD2|TRBJ2-7
CASSSLGTSGSHEQYF
TGTGCCAGCAGTTCACTTGGGACTAGCGGGAGCCACGAGCAGTACTTC
>-|TRBV7-2|-|TRBJ2-2
CASNYAGELFF
TGTGCCAGCAATTATGCCGGGGAGCTGTTTTTT
>-|TRBV5-4|-|TRBJ2-3
CASSPGTPIGDTQYF
TGTGCCAGCAGTCCCGGGACTCCGATAGGAGATACGCAGTATTTT
>-|TRBV6-1|TRBD1|TRBJ1-6
CASRGTGEYSPLHF
TGTGCCAGCAGGGGGACAGGGGAGTATTCACCCCTCCACTTT
>-|TRBV6-1|TRBD1|TRBJ1-1
CASSADRARNTEAFF
TGTGCCAGCAGTGCCGACAGGGCCAGGAACACTGAAGCTTTCTTT
>-|TRBV11-2|-|TRBJ2-6
CASSLVAERTGANVLTF
TGTGCCAGCAGCTTGGTTGCGGAGAGGACTGGGGCCAACGTCCTGACTTTC
>-|TRBV29-1|-|TRBJ2-3
CSVGPGRETTDTQYF
TGCAGCGTTGGCCCGGGGCGGGAAACCACAGATACGCAGTATTTT
>-|TRBV7-9|-|TRBJ2-3
CASSFPQTDTQYF
TGTGCCAGCAGCTTCCCACAGACGGATACGCAGTATTTT
>few|TRBV19|TRBD2|TRBJ2-4
CASGPGLAGQNIQYF
TGTGCCAGTGGACCGGGACTAGCGGGCCAAAACATTCAGTACTTC